The TCR beta chain described here comes from a study of human T cells and chemical hapten exposure. Study in general: Sensitization involved placing 2% DPC onto a 2 cm by 2 cm region of upper inner arm skin. Patch tests put 0.01% DPC on the upper back, and the results were checked at 6 days. Findings and caveats of the study: Among expanded TCRs, significantly more large CDR3 similarity clusters formed than among controls.

This clonotype has at least ten counts. Its target is not known. MiXCR, applied by TCRdb to the RACE reads, yields one record per CDR3 protein. The top ten hold more than 4.5% of the sample, which has about 82,000 distinct CDR3 sequences, 10% to 15% seen once. The CDR3 sequence is 15 residues long. V lost 2 bases and J lost 2, with 11 bases in between. Germline V gene data show CDR1 as SEHNR and CDR2 as FQNEAQ (reference sequence). Time point indicated: patch test 3, about 24 weeks after DPC sensitization. Noted treatment: therapeutic diphenylcyclopropenone sensitization with weekly scalp DPC. The sequencing used whole blood, collected in connection with sensitization to the hapten diphenylcyclopropenone (DPC). The genes are TRBV7-9 and TRBJ2-3, with no clear D. This TCR derives from a woman aged 50 to 60 with alopecia areata. Some clones in this sample may be carry-over from other donors' samples. Here the CDR3 DNA reads TGTGCCAGCAGCTTACTGGACGGAGACACAGATACGCAGTATTTT. This encodes CASSLLDGDTDTQYF.